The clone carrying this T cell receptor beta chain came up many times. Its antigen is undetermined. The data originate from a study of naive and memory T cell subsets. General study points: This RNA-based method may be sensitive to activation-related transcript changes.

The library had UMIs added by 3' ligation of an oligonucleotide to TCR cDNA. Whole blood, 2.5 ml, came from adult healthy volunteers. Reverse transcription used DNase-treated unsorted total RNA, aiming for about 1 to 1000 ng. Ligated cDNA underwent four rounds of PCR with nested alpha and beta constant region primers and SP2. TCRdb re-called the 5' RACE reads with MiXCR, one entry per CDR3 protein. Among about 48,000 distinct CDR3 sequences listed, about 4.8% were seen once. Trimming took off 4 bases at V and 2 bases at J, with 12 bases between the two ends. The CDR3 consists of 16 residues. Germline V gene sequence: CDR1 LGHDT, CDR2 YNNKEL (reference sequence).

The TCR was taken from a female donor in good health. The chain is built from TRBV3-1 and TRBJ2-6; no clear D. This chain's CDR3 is CASSLLNGAGANVLTF. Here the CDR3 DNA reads TGTGCCAGCAGCCTACTCAACGGAGCTGGGGCCAACGTCCTGACTTTC.